This TCR beta chain was sequenced for a study of PD-1 and CTLA-4 blockade in melanoma. The CDR3 is 15 amino acids. Per germline, CDR1 SGHAT and CDR2 FQNNGV. The V end lost 4 bases, the J end lost 0 bases, and 11 bases lay between the germline ends. Using immunoSEQ multiplex PCR, the repertoire was profiled, and TCRdb retains in-frame clones only, with some absent. The data show 20,000 to 25,000 clones, with approximately 88% seen just once and 6% to 8% held by the top ten. This specimen consisted of CD8+ T cells from peripheral blood, obtained before anti-PD-1 treatment. V and J are TRBV11-2 and TRBJ2-3; D is possibly TRBD2 (7 bases). The sequence came from a human donor with melanoma. CDR3 DNA: TGTGCCAGCAGCTCGCGGGGGCCTAGCACAGATACGCAGTATTTT. It translates to CASSSRGPSTDTQYF.